This T cell receptor beta chain derives from a study of T cells expressing NK-cell markers. CDR3 length: 15 amino acids. CDR1 is SQVTM and CDR2 is ANQGSEA in the germline V gene. TCRdb reanalyzed the 5' RACE reads, giving one entry per CDR3 protein sequence and no DNA. The sample holds 200,000 to 300,000 distinct CDR3 sequences. Sequenced material: blood T cells: a sorted CD56 or NKG2C T cell subset, CD4+ or CD8+ T cells, or bulk PBMC T cells (not recorded which). The origin of this receptor is a woman aged 18 to 69 in good health. The chain employs TRBV29-1 and TRBJ2-7; the D call from TCRdb, TRBD1, cannot be confirmed without DNA. This CDR3 is CSVEEVAGGRYEQYF.